This passage covers 10 T cell receptor beta chains from one sample sequenced in a study of blood T cells in healthy people across ages. Primed by a sample-barcoded 5' primer and a J-beta primer mix, a second PCR proceeded for about 6 to 11 cycles. TCRdb analysed the 5' RACE reads with MiXCR anew, one entry per CDR3 protein. Altogether about 650,000 distinct CDR3 sequences are present, about 32% being singletons, with the ten largest covering roughly 14%. The sequenced sample consisted of blood. The source is a woman at least 80 years old in good health.

This clonotype was recorded many times. The chain has TRBV5-4 and TRBJ2-6, with unresolved D. This CDR3 region has 17 residues. V lost 4 bases and J lost 0, with 14 bases in between. In germline, CDR1 is SGHNT, CDR2 YYREEE (reference sequence). The CDR3 sequence: CASSLPDGNSGANVLTF. The CDR3 nucleotides are TGTGCCAGCAGCCTCCCGGACGGAAACTCTGGGGCCAACGTCCTGACTTTC.

This clonotype appeared once. The chain employs TRBV6-2 or TRBV6-3 and TRBJ1-1, with 7 bases matching TRBD1. The CDR3 loop spans 14 amino acids. Germline CDR1 is MNHEY and CDR2 is SVGEGT. V lost 5 bases, J lost 3 bases, and 6 bases stayed unmatched. In DNA form, the CDR3 reads TGTGCCAGCAGTCTGGGACAGATTCACACTGAAGCTTTCTTT. This sequence encodes CASSLGQIHTEAFF.

The rearrangement joins TRBV3-1 to TRBJ1-2, with D possibly being TRBD1 (6 bases). In germline, CDR1 is LGHDT, CDR2 YNNKEL (reference sequence). V lost 4 bases to trimming and J lost 4 bases, with 16 bases between them. This CDR3 is 15 amino acids long. Written as DNA, the CDR3 is TGTGCCAGCAGCCCGCTGAAGGGGGTCAGCTATGGCTACACCTTC. Translation: CASSPLKGVSYGYTF.

Concerning this clonotype: A junction boundary mismatches the germline segment, possibly from a read error. V is TRBV3-1 and J is TRBJ2-1, with 11 nucleotides matching TRBD2. Germline V CDR1 and CDR2: LGHDT, YNNKEL (reference sequence). The CDR3 is made up of 17 amino acids. The CDR3 DNA reads TGCGCCAGCAGCCAAGATCGGCTAGCGGGAGGTGCTGATGAGCAGTTCTTC. Amino acid sequence: CASSQDRLAGGADEQFF.

Here the CDR3 reads CASSPLRQRSGELFF. Written as DNA, the CDR3 is TGTGCCAGCAGTCCGCTCCGGCAGAGATCCGGGGAGCTGTTTTTT. The rearrangement links TRBV12-3 or TRBV12-4 to TRBJ2-2, with unresolved D. Trimming stripped 5 bases from V and 6 bases from J, with 16 bases between. The CDR3 loop spans 15 amino acids.

This clonotype has at least ten counts. The gene calls are TRBV5-1 and TRBJ2-1; TRBD2 is a possible D gene (7 bases). This CDR3 is 15 amino acids long. The V gene's germline CDR1 is SGHRS and CDR2 YFSETQ. V lost 4 bases and J 5 bases, leaving 16 bases between the germline ends. The CDR3 loop is CASSLEGGGDNEQFF. The CDR3 nucleotides read TGCGCCAGCAGCCTGGAAGGGGGGGGGGACAATGAGCAGTTCTTC.

Concerning this clonotype itself: Possible read error: a much larger clone is one base away. The chain employs TRBV2 and TRBJ2-5; no firm D call. The CDR3 is made up of 14 amino acids. Trimming stripped 6 bases from V and 5 bases from J, with 16 bases between. In germline, CDR1 is SNHLY, CDR2 FYNNEI. CDR3 coding DNA: TGTGCCAGCAGGGAGATGACCTCGTTCGAGACCCAGTACTTC. Translating it yields CASREMTSFETQYF.

This clonotype was detected many times. CDR3 in DNA: TGTGCCAGCAGCCGTGACGGACGGGGGAACACTGAAGCTTTCTTT. Protein sequence: CASSRDGRGNTEAFF. The V and J genes are TRBV7-2 and TRBJ1-1; no clear D gene. CDR1 and CDR2 from the germline V gene are SGHTA and FQGNSA. The germline V and J ends were trimmed by 5 bases and 1 base, with 14 bases remaining between them. This CDR3 has 15 residues.

This clonotype was seen ten or more times. The chain couples TRBV6-5 to TRBJ1-4; TRBD1 matches at 7 bases. This CDR3 is built from 15 residues. Germline CDR1 MNHEY, CDR2 SVGAGI. V lost 8 bases and J lost 0; bases outside the gene matches: 6. The CDR3 reads CASRIDRATNEKLFF. The CDR3 region has the DNA TGTGCCAGCCGTATCGACAGGGCAACTAATGAAAAACTGTTTTTT.

The chain combines TRBV12-3 or TRBV12-4 with TRBJ1-1; D gene uncertain. V lost 7 bases, J lost 1 base, and 10 bases lay in between. This CDR3 is 13 amino acids long. The CDR3 bases are TGTGCCAGCACCCCTCGGAGGAACACTGAAGCTTTCTTT. This encodes CASTPRRNTEAFF.